Here is one TCR beta chain with its context. Its antigen is undetermined. This sample is drawn from a study of CD8+ T cells in alopecia areata. Stated treatment: oral pan-JAK inhibitor, 5-10 mg twice daily. Notes on the study in general: Resident alphabeta T cells of normal skin are also sequenced in scalp samples.

After isolation, RNA underwent reverse transcription to generate cDNA as the sequencing template. The method was immunoSEQ multiplex PCR; TCRdb's version includes in-frame clones alone and lacks a portion of them. The repertoire holds about 120,000 clones, with approximately 60% as singletons. Germline CDR1 is SQVTM and CDR2 is ANQGSEA. The CDR3 is 14 amino acids. Trimming pared 1 base from V and 9 bases from J, leaving 16 bases between. The starting material was CD4+ T cells sorted from blood, obtained at week 4, from a patient treated with tofacitinib. The V gene is TRBV29-1, the J gene TRBJ2-1, with no clear D. The sequence was obtained from a human donor with alopecia areata. The CDR3 sequence is CSVEGRGPSPEQFF. In DNA, the CDR3 is TGCAGCGTTGAAGGTCGAGGCCCCAGCCCTGAGCAGTTCTTC.